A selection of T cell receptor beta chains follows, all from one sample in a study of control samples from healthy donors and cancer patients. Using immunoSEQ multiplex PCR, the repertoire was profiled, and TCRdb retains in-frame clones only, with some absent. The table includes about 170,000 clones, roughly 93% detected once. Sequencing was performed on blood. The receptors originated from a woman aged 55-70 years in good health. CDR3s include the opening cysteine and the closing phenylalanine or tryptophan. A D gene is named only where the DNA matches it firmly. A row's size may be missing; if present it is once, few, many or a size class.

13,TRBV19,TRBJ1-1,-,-,CASRKQGNTEAFF,TGTGCCAGTAGGAAACAGGGGAACACTGAAGCTTTCTTT
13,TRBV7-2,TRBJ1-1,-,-,CASSSQMNTEAFF,TGTGCCAGCAGCTCACAGATGAACACTGAAGCTTTCTTT
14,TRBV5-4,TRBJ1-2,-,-,CASSLGGSRYGYTF,TGTGCCAGCAGCTTGGGGGGGTCACGCTATGGCTACACCTTC
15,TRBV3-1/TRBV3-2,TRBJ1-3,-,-,CASSRMTTSGNTIYF,TGTGCCAGCAGCCGCATGACAACCTCTGGAAACACCATATATTTT
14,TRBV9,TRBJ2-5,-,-,CASSVVGFGETQYF,TGTGCCAGCAGCGTAGTGGGTTTCGGAGAGACCCAGTACTTC
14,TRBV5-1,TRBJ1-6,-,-,CASSLGAYDSPLHF,TGCGCCAGCAGCTTGGGGGCCTATGATTCACCCCTCCACTTT
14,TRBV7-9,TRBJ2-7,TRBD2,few,CASSFLTSGYEQYF,TGTGCCAGCAGCTTTTTGACTAGCGGGTACGAGCAGTACTTC
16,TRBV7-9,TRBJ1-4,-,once,CASSSPRSTTNEKLFF,TGTGCCAGCAGCTCCCCTAGATCGACAACTAATGAAAAACTGTTTTTT
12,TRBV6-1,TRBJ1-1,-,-,CASSEFPPEAFF,TGTGCCAGCAGTGAATTCCCCCCTGAAGCTTTCTTT
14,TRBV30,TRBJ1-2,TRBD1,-,CAWPLTGGRHGYTF,TGTGCCTGGCCCCTCACAGGGGGAAGGCATGGCTACACCTTC